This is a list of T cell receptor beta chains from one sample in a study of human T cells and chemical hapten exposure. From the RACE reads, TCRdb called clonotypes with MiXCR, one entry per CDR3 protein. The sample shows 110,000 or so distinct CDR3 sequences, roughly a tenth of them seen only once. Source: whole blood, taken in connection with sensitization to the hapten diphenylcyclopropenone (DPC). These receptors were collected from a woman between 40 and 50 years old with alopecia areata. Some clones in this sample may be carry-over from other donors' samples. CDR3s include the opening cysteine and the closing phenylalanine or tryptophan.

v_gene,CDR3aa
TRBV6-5,CASSYGGTDTQYF
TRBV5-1,CASSLDQETQYF
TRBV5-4,CASSLGGLAITDTQYF
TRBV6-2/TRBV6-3,CASRVRDLLNEQFF
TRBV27,CASSSEGVWSNEQYF
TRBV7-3,CASSLLAGGRNEQFF
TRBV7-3,CASSYGPEDIQYF
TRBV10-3,CAISTYRGSEYEQYF
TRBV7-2,CASSSRGRERQETQYF
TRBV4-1,CASSQEGYRVGYGYTF
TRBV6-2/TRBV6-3,CASSYGQLYGYTF
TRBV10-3,CAIGREGQYF
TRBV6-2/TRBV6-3,CASSKTSGGPTDTQYF
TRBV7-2,CASSLVGTGFSGANVLTF
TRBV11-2,CVSSSPGFKETQYF
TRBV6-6,CASSPSGALYEQYF
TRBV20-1,CSARPGQRAWGTEAFF
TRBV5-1,CASRVAGVSQETQYF
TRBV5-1,CASFLGDRINTEAFF
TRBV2,CASSEAFLAEETQYF
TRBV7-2,CASSSLGGLEAQYF
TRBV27,CASSVRGADEKLFF
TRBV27,CASSSLQAGGNTIYF
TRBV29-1,CSGDGGGPTYNEQFF
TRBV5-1,CASSSAAVRPDTQYF
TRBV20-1,CSAKGPGWVHEQYF
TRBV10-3,CAIKTDTEAFF
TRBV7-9,CASQRTGVDNEQFF
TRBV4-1,CASSQDPYYEQYF
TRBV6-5,CASRRGRAGGPYEQYF
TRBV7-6,CASSFTEAMSEAFF
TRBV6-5,CASRKGVDTEAFF
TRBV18,CASSPPTTPFALF
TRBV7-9,CASSPDWGGQPQHF
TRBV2,CASSEGTVTNTGELFF
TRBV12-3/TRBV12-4,CASSFRMSTDTQYF
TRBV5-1,CASRTPMNTEAFF
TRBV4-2,CASSQGQLEDTEAFF
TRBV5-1,CASSTGQLTYEQYF
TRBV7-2,CARAEGLNYGYTF
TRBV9,CASSVETGPYGYTF
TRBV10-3,CAISEGGWGTEAFF
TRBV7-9,CASSFTRALGNIQYF